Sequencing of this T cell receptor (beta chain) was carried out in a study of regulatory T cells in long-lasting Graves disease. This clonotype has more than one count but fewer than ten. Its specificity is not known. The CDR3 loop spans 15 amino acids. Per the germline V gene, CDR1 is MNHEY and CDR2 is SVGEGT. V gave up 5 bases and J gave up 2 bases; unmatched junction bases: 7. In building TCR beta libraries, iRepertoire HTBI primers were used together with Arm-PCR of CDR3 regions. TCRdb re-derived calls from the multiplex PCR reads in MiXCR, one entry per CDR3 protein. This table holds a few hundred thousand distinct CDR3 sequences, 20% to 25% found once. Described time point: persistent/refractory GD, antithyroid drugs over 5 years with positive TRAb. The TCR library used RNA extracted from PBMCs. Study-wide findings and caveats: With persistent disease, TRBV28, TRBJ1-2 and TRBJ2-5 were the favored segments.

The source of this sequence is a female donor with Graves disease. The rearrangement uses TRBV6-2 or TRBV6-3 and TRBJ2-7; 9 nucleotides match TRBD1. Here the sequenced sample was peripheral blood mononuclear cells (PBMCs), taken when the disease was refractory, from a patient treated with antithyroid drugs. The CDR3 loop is CASSPGTGLTYEQYF. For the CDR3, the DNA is TGTGCCAGCAGTCCCGGGACAGGGTTAACCTACGAGCAGTACTTC.